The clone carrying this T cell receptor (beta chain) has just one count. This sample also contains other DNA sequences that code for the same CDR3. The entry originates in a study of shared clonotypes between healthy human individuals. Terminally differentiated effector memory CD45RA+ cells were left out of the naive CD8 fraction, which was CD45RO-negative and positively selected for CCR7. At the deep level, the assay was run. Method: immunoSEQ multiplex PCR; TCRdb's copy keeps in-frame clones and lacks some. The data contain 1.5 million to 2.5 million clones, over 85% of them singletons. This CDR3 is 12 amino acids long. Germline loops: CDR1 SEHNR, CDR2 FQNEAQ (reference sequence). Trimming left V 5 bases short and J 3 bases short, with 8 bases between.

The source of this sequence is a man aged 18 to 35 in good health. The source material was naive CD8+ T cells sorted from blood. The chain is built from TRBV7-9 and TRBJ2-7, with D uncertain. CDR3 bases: TGTGCCAGCAGCCTAGATAACTACGAGCAGTACTTC. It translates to CASSLDNYEQYF.